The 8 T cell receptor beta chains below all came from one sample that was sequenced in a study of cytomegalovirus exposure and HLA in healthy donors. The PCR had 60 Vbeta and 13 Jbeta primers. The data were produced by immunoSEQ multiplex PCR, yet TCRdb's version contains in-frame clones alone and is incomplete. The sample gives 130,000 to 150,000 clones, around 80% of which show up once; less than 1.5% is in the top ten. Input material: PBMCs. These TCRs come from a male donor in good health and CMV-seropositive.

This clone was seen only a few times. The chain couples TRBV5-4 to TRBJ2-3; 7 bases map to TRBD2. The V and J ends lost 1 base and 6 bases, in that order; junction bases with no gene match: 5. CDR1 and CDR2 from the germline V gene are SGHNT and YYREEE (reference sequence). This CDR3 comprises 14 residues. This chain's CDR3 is CASSLKGSGDTQYF. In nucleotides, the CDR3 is TGTGCCAGCAGCTTGAAGGGTAGCGGGGATACGCAGTATTTT. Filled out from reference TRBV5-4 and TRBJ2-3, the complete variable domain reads ETGVTQSPTHLIKTRGQQVTLRCSSQSGHNTVSWYQQALGQGPQFIFQYYREEENGRGNFPPRFSGLQFPNYSSELNVNALELDDSALYLCASSLKGSGDTQYFGPGTRLTVL.

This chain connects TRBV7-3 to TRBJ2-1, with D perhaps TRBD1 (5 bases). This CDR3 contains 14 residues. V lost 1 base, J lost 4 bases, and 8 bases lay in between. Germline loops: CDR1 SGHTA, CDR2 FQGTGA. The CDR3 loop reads CASSLNGQYNEQFF. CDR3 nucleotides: TGTGCCAGCAGCTTAAACGGACAATACAATGAGCAGTTCTTC.

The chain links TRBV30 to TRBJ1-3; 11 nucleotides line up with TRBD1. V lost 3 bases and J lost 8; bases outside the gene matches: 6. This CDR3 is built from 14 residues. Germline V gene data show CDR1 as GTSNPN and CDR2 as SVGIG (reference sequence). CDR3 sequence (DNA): TGTGCCTGGAGGCCCGGGACAGGGGGTCACACCATATATTTT. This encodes CAWRPGTGGHTIYF.

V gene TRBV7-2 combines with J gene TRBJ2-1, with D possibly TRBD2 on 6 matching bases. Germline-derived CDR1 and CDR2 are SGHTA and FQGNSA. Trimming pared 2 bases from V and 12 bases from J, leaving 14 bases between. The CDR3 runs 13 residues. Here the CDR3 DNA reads TGTGCCAGCAGCTTAACTGGCGGGGTTGGGCAGTTCTTC. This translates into CASSLTGGVGQFF.

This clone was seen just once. The CDR3 loop reads CASSPPLGRAKQETQYF. In nucleotides, the CDR3 is TGTGCCAGCAGCCCCCCCCTTGGGAGAGCGAAACAAGAGACCCAGTACTTC. V and J are TRBV11-2 and TRBJ2-5; TRBD2 might be the D (5 bases). Germline V gives CDR1 SGHAT, CDR2 FQNNGV. V lost 5 bases and J 2 bases, leaving 21 bases between the germline ends. The CDR3 spans 17 residues. The entire variable domain, with the rest obtained from reference TRBV11-2 and TRBJ2-5, is as follows: EAGVAQSPRYKIIEKRQSVAFWCNPISGHATLYWYQQILGQGPKLLIQFQNNGVVDDSQLPKDRFSAERLKGVDSTLKIQPAKLEDSAVYLCASSPPLGRAKQETQYFGPGTRLLVL.

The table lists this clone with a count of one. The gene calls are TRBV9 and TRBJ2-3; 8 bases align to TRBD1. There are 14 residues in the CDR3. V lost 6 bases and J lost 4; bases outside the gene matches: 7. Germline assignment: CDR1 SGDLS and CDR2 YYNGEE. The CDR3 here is CASTYRGVADTQYF. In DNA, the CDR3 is TGTGCCAGCACCTACAGGGGGGTAGCAGATACGCAGTATTTT.

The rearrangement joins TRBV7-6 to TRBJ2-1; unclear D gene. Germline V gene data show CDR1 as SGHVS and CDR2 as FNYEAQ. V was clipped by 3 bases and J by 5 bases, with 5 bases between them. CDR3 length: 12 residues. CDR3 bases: TGTGCCAGCAGCTTCAGTCACAATGAGCAGTTCTTC. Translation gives CASSFSHNEQFF.

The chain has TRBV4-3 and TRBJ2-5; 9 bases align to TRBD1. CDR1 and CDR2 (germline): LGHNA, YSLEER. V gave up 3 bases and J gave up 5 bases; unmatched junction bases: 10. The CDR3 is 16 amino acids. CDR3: CASSQGYTGGRETQYF. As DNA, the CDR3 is TGCGCCAGCAGCCAGGGTTATACAGGGGGCCGGGAGACCCAGTACTTC.